Listed below are T cell receptor beta chains from one sample, sequenced in a study of OX40 agonist ivuxolimab in advanced cancers. Sequencing used immunoSEQ multiplex PCR; TCRdb keeps in-frame clones, though not all of them. The top ten clones hold approximately 3% of a sample with about 78,000 clones, roughly nine tenths of them seen once. The sequenced sample was CD4+ or CD8+ T cells sorted from blood, obtained in a trial of the OX40 agonist ivuxolimab. These receptor sequences come from an adult with an advanced solid tumor such as melanoma, head and neck, liver or kidney cancer. The CDR3 runs from the conserved cysteine through the conserved F or W. D genes are given only for firm matches. Some rows mark clone size as missing; the rest say once, few, many or name a class of expanded clone.

>-|TRBJ2-3|-|TRBV21-1
CASSSVVGRGTDTQYF
-
>-|TRBJ1-1|-|TRBV7-8
CASSLAVDTEAFF
TGTGCCAGCAGCTTAGCTGTGGACACTGAAGCTTTCTTT
>once|TRBJ2-7|-|TRBV15
CATSRDSAGSREQYF
TGTGCCACCAGCAGAGATTCGGCAGGGTCAAGGGAGCAGTACTTC
>once|TRBJ2-5|-|TRBV2
CASSGQKETQYF
TGTGCCAGCAGTGGACAAAAAGAGACCCAGTACTTC
>-|TRBJ1-5|-|TRBV27
CASSLLPRGNQPQHF
TGTGCCAGCAGTTTATTGCCAAGGGGTAATCAGCCCCAGCATTTT
>-|TRBJ2-7|-|TRBV7-8
CASSLGGDTYEQYF
TGTGCCAGCAGCTTAGGGGGAGATACCTACGAGCAGTACTTC
>-|TRBJ1-2|-|TRBV19
CASSISPQRYGYTF
TGTGCCAGTAGTATTTCCCCACAGAGATATGGCTACACCTTC
>-|TRBJ1-2|-|TRBV19
CATSMGGAGGHYGYTF
TGTGCCACCAGTATGGGGGGGGCTGGAGGCCACTATGGCTACACCTTC
>-|TRBJ2-3|TRBD1|TRBV4-1
CASSTWTGRSDSTDTQYF
TGCGCCAGCAGCACCTGGACAGGGAGATCAGACAGCACAGATACGCAGTATTTT
>-|TRBJ2-6|-|TRBV4-1
CASSQQQSSGANVLTF
TGCGCCAGCAGCCAACAACAGAGCTCTGGGGCCAACGTCCTGACTTTC
>few|TRBJ2-5|TRBD2|TRBV4-2
CASSQDRYSGGDTQETQYF
TGTGCCAGCAGCCAAGATCGGTATAGCGGGGGGGACACTCAAGAGACCCAGTACTTC
>-|TRBJ1-1|-|TRBV5-1
CASSLVEGRNTEAFF
TGCGCCAGCAGCTTGGTCGAGGGGAGAAACACTGAAGCTTTCTTT
>-|TRBJ1-1|-|TRBV5-1
CASRGAGSDTEAFF
TGCGCCAGCCGAGGGGCAGGGAGCGACACTGAAGCTTTCTTT
>-|TRBJ1-6|TRBD1|TRBV5-1
CASSDGQGGSPLHF
TGCGCCAGCAGCGACGGACAGGGTGGGTCACCCCTCCACTTT
>-|TRBJ1-4|-|TRBV18
CASSHIGDSSFFEKLFF
TGTGCCAGCTCACATATCGGGGACTCCAGTTTCTTTGAAAAACTGTTTTTT
>-|TRBJ1-3|-|TRBV7-9
CASSLERSGNTIYF
TGTGCCAGCAGCTTAGAGAGATCGGGAAACACCATATATTTT
>-|TRBJ2-3|-|TRBV5-1
CASSSLSPSTDTQYF
TGCGCCAGCAGCTCCCTCTCTCCTAGCACAGATACGCAGTATTTT
>-|TRBJ1-6|TRBD1|TRBV5-6
CASSGTGVLHVNSPLHF
TGTGCCAGCAGTGGGACAGGGGTTCTTCACGTTAATTCACCCCTCCACTTT
>-|TRBJ2-7|-|TRBV30
CAWAGSREQYF
TGTGCCTGGGCCGGAAGTCGGGAGCAGTACTTC
>-|TRBJ2-7|TRBD2|TRBV11-1
CASSRSGTTTYEQYF
TGTGCCAGCAGCCGCTCCGGGACTACGACTTACGAGCAGTACTTC
>-|TRBJ2-7|TRBD1|TRBV6-1
CASGQEPFSYEQYF
TGTGCCAGTGGACAGGAACCTTTCTCCTACGAGCAGTACTTC
>-|TRBJ1-1|-|TRBV5-1
CASSPDGGRGTEAFF
TGCGCCAGCAGCCCGGACGGGGGCCGGGGCACTGAAGCTTTCTTT
>-|TRBJ2-1|TRBD2|TRBV7-2
CASSRRGGDNEQFF
TGTGCCAGCAGTCGGCGGGGGGGTGACAATGAGCAGTTCTTC
>-|TRBJ1-2|TRBD1|TRBV5-4
CASSWGQGTYGYTF
TGTGCCAGCAGCTGGGGACAGGGGACCTATGGCTACACCTTC
>-|TRBJ1-5|-|TRBV18
CASSRALDQPQHF
TGTGCCAGCTCCCGGGCCTTAGATCAGCCCCAGCATTTT
>-|TRBJ1-5|-|TRBV4-2
CASSHPAGWGSNQPQHF
TGTGCCAGCAGCCACCCCGCTGGCTGGGGTAGCAATCAGCCCCAGCATTTT
>-|TRBJ2-7|TRBD1|TRBV29-1
CSVMGQGYEQYF
TGCAGCGTGATGGGACAGGGGTACGAGCAGTACTTC
>-|TRBJ1-2|-|TRBV5-4
CASSLTGVYGYTF
TGTGCCAGCAGCTTGACCGGGGTCTATGGCTACACCTTC
>-|TRBJ2-2|-|TRBV7-2
CASSLELSDLNTGELFF
TGTGCCAGCAGCTTAGAGTTATCAGACTTAAACACCGGGGAGCTGTTTTTT
>few|TRBJ1-6|TRBD1|TRBV5-1
CASSLEGQPYNSPLHF
TGCGCCAGCAGCTTGGAGGGACAGCCTTATAATTCACCCCTCCACTTT
>-|TRBJ1-1|-|TRBV9
CASSFQGIAFF
TGTGCCAGCAGCTTCCAGGGTATTGCTTTCTTT
>-|TRBJ1-2|-|TRBV7-6
CASRSDRTYGYTF
TGTGCCAGCAGATCCGACCGGACCTATGGCTACACCTTC
>-|TRBJ2-3|TRBD2|TRBV27
CASTPSRLAGASNTDTQYF
TGTGCCAGCACCCCCTCGAGACTAGCGGGGGCCTCTAACACAGATACGCAGTATTTT
>-|TRBJ2-7|-|TRBV27
CASSPRGFGEQYF
TGTGCCAGCAGCCCAAGGGGGTTTGGCGAGCAGTACTTC
>-|TRBJ2-5|-|TRBV25-1
CASSDRVVRSQETQYF
TGTGCCAGCAGTGACAGGGTTGTTAGATCGCAAGAGACCCAGTACTTC
>-|TRBJ2-1|TRBD2|TRBV5-5
CASSLGTSGMQFF
TGTGCCAGCAGCCTTGGGACTAGCGGGATGCAGTTCTTC
>-|TRBJ2-1|-|TRBV5-8
CASSLGWGRSYNEQFF
TGTGCCAGCAGCTTGGGGTGGGGGCGCAGCTACAATGAGCAGTTCTTC
>-|TRBJ2-3|-|TRBV7-9
CASSRTRDTQYF
TGTGCCAGCAGTAGGACCAGAGATACGCAGTATTTT
>-|TRBJ2-1|-|TRBV19
CASSPLRLNEQFF
TGTGCCAGTAGTCCCTTACGTCTCAATGAGCAGTTCTTC
>-|TRBJ2-7|-|TRBV6-1
CASSSVYEQYF
TGTGCCAGCAGTTCCGTCTACGAGCAGTACTTC
>-|TRBJ1-5|-|TRBV11-2
CASSAAQGSGNQPQHF
TGTGCCAGCAGCGCAGCACAGGGCTCGGGCAATCAGCCCCAGCATTTT
>-|TRBJ2-3|-|TRBV5-1
CASSPGSTPDTQYF
TGCGCCAGCAGCCCGGGATCAACCCCAGATACGCAGTATTTT